Presented here are 4 T cell receptor beta chains from one specimen sequenced in a study of CD8 T cells in Susac syndrome. Random hexamers served to reverse transcribe roughly 0.45 to 1 ug RNA. TCRdb re-derived calls from the immunoSEQ multiplex PCR reads in MiXCR, one entry per CDR3 protein. The sample lists 150,000 to 200,000 distinct CDR3 sequences, about 91% occurring once. Source material: CD4+ T cells from PBMCs. The source of these receptors is a human donor with Susac syndrome.

The chain has TRBV18 and TRBJ2-3; D is unresolved. The V gene's germline CDR1 is KGHSH and CDR2 LQKENI. The CDR3 totals 14 residues. Trimming left V 3 bases short and J 2 bases short, with 9 bases between. As DNA, the CDR3 is TGTGCCAGCTCACCCACCCACAACACAGATACGCAGTATTTT. Translated: CASSPTHNTDTQYF.

This clonotype has only one observation. The chain carries TRBV27 and TRBJ2-1; 11 nucleotides align to TRBD2. The CDR3 covers 17 residues. V dropped 4 bases and J dropped 6; count of bases not matched to a gene: 11. Germline V gene lookup returns CDR1 MNHEY and CDR2 SMNVEV (reference sequence). CDR3 DNA: TGTGCCAGCAGTTCGCCGACCACTAGCGGGAGTTTCAATGAGCAGTTCTTC. This translates into CASSSPTTSGSFNEQFF.

The V and J genes are TRBV2 and TRBJ1-5, with 8 bases aligning to TRBD1. V gave up 4 bases and J gave up 5 bases; unmatched junction bases: 1. The germline gives CDR1 SNHLY, CDR2 FYNNEI. This CDR3 has 13 amino acids. CDR3 sequence: CASSAGGHQPQHF. The CDR3 region has the DNA TGTGCCAGCAGTGCAGGGGGCCATCAGCCCCAGCATTTT.

This chain connects TRBV28 to TRBJ2-1; 13 bases align to TRBD2. Trimming at V came to 2 bases and at J to 4 bases, leaving 11 bases not matched to a gene. Germline V gene sequence: CDR1 MDHEN, CDR2 SYDVKM. The length of the CDR3 is 19 residues. The CDR3 DNA follows: TGTGCCAGCAGTTTAGGAGCTCCGGGACTAGCGGGAAGATACAATGAGCAGTTCTTC. It translates to CASSLGAPGLAGRYNEQFF. The full variable domain, rest sourced from reference TRBV28 and TRBJ2-1, is DVKVTQSSRYLVKRTGEKVFLECVQDMDHENMFWYRQDPGLGLRLIYFSYDVKMKEKGDIPEGYSVSREKKERFSLILESASTNQTSMYLCASSLGAPGLAGRYNEQFFGPGTRLTVL.